This TCR beta chain was recovered during a study of T cell repertoires in cytomegalovirus infection. At the level of the study: Indications came from public TCR beta signatures; they pointed to CMV infection and to a matching HLA type.

TCRdb fed the reads into MiXCR, producing one record per CDR3 protein. The sample includes almost 500,000 distinct CDR3 sequences, 10% to 12% of them seen just once. This clonotype turned up a few times. Its antigen is currently unknown. CDR1 is MNHEY, CDR2 SMNVEV, per germline (reference sequence). The CDR3 contains 14 residues. Trimming pared 8 bases from V and 1 base from J, leaving 14 bases between. Whole-study results and caveats: Accumulated public TCR beta family frequency recognized individuals carrying CMV together with the relevant HLA. HLA-C-restricted CMV-specific TCR beta clonotypes prevailed in the ex vivo response.

Sequenced sample: PBMCs. This chain links TRBV27 with TRBJ1-1, with D possibly matching TRBD1 (5 bases). This TCR was recovered from a human donor in good health (CMV status not recorded). Some clones in this sample may be carry-over from other donors' samples. The CDR3 loop is CASGGGRGNTEAFF. The CDR3, as DNA: TGTGCCAGCGGGGGGGGAAGGGGGAACACTGAAGCTTTCTTT.